These 10 T cell receptor beta chains share one sample of origin, sequenced in a study of T cell clonality in common variable immunodeficiency. The protocol was immunoSEQ multiplex PCR, while the TCRdb copy is restricted to in-frame clones and leaves out a portion. The sample presents some 25,000 clones, none singletons. Antigen specificity for these receptors is unknown. Study outcomes and limitations: In common variable immunodeficiency, TCR beta chains reportedly carried fewer deletions and N-nucleotide insertions.

Input material: peripheral blood mononuclear cells. The receptor source for this set is a human donor with common variable immunodeficiency.

At least ten counts were recorded for this clone. Coverage ceases 3 residues before the CDR3 finishes, and the germline J gene fills in the end. V usage is TRBV20-1 and J usage is TRBJ1-1, with D possibly matching TRBD1 (5 bases). The CDR3 runs to 15 residues. Germline V gives CDR1 DFQATT, CDR2 SNEGSKA (reference sequence). Trimming pared 3 bases from V and 1 base from J, leaving 15 bases between. CDR3 in amino acids: CSARPGNDRNTEAFF. The DNA read from the CDR3 is TGCAGTGCTAGGCCAGGGAACGACCGGAACACTGAA.

This clone was seen ten or more times. The read is 3 residues too short to cover the CDR3 end, so that end is filled in from the germline J gene. The chain has TRBV20-1 and TRBJ2-2, with D tentatively TRBD2 (5 bases). The CDR3 runs to 12 residues. Trimming cost V 4 bases and J 5 bases, with 8 bases left between them. Germline V gives CDR1 DFQATT, CDR2 SNEGSKA (reference sequence). The DNA read from the CDR3 is TGCAGTGCTACGGACTGGACCGGGGAG. Translation: CSATDWTGE. The entire CDR3 protein is CSATDWTGELFF.

On this clone itself: The read stops 3 residues short of the end of the CDR3; the missing end is completed from the germline J gene. The rearrangement links TRBV5-1 to TRBJ2-2; 9 bases match TRBD2. Losses at the gene ends were 5 bases for V and 8 bases for J; bases not matched to a gene: 10. Germline V gene sequence: CDR1 SGHRS, CDR2 YFSETQ. The CDR3 extends over 15 amino acids. CDR3 sequence reads: CASRSTGLAGGELFF. Incomplete CDR3 DNA: TGCGCCAGCAGATCCACGGGCCTAGCGGGGGGGGAG.

This clone was detected many times. The CDR3 extends 3 residues past the end of the read, so its final part is completed from the germline J gene. This chain connects TRBV2 to TRBJ2-1; tentatively, D is TRBD1 (5 bases). V was shortened by 6 bases and J by 6 bases, with 12 bases between the two germline ends. This CDR3 has 13 amino acids. The germline CDR1 and CDR2 sequences are SNHLY and FYNNEI. The DNA read from the CDR3 is TGTGCCAGCAGAATGGATACAGGCAATGAG. This encodes CASRMDTGNE. In full, the CDR3 is CASRMDTGNEQFF.

This clone has a count of ten or more. The read ends 3 residues early relative to the CDR3; the germline J gene fills the gap. This chain joins TRBV14 and TRBJ2-3; 8 positions agree with TRBD2. The length of the CDR3 is 17 residues. V trimming: 0 bases; J trimming: 2 bases; junction bases outside the gene matches: 7. Germline V gives CDR1 SGHDN, CDR2 FVKESK. The covered CDR3 bases are TGTGCCAGCAGCCAAGATTGGCTAGCGGGCCTCACAGATACG. Protein: CASSQDWLAGLTDT. The whole CDR3 is CASSQDWLAGLTDTQYF.

Concerning this clone: The read gets to within 3 residues of the CDR3 end, and the germline J gene fills in the rest. This chain joins TRBV19 and TRBJ1-4, with D uncertain. V was pared by 0 bases and J by 5 bases, with 16 bases between. The V gene's germline CDR1 is LNHDA and CDR2 SQIVND (reference sequence). The CDR3 spans 17 residues. Incomplete CDR3 DNA: TGTGCCAGTAGTATAGACGGCCAAGGGCGCTCCAATGAAAAA. The encoded protein is CASSIDGQGRSNEK. The full-length CDR3 reads as CASSIDGQGRSNEKLFF.

This clone was seen a handful of times. Just one base apart from a much larger clone, this may be a read error. The read halts 3 residues ahead of the CDR3 end, with the missing end drawn from the germline J gene. This sample includes further DNA sequences coding for the same CDR3. This chain connects TRBV7-9 to TRBJ1-6; D gene uncertain. The CDR3 is 12 amino acids. The ends were cut back, 5 bases at V and 10 bases at J, with 9 bases in the middle. Per germline, CDR1 SEHNR and CDR2 FQNEAQ (reference sequence). The CDR3 bases that were read are TGTGCCAGCAGCCACGGTGCGTCACCC. As protein: CASSHGASP. The whole CDR3 sequence reads CASSHGASPLHF.

In this sample, this clone turned up a few times. The read ends 3 residues shy of where the CDR3 ends; the end is completed using the germline J gene. The V call is TRBV30, the J call TRBJ1-4, with D unclear. The germline V gene encodes CDR1 GTSNPN and CDR2 SVGIG (reference sequence). The CDR3 runs to 12 residues. The sequenced CDR3 bases are TGTGCCTGGAGTGTACTAAGAGAAGAA. Its protein product is CAWSVLREE. The complete CDR3 protein is CAWSVLREELFF.

In its sample, this clone ranks as medium-sized (0.01 to 0.1%). The read ends 3 residues early relative to the CDR3; the germline J gene fills the gap. The chain employs TRBV5-4 and TRBJ2-7, with 11 nucleotides matching TRBD2. Trimming removed 4 bases from V and 2 bases from J; junction bases left unmatched: 5. Germline loops: CDR1 SGHNT, CDR2 YYREEE (reference sequence). This CDR3 is 15 amino acids long. CDR3 in amino acids: CASSHSGRAPYEQYF. CDR3 DNA (partial): TGTGCCAGCAGCCATAGCGGGAGGGCCCCCTACGAG.

This clone was counted ten times or more. The sequenced CDR3 bases are TGCGCCAGCAGCCAGATACAGGGAGTAAATGAG. It specifies CASSQIQGVNE. The whole CDR3 protein is CASSQIQGVNEQFF. The chain employs TRBV4-1 and TRBJ2-1; possible D gene TRBD1, 6 bases. Coverage ceases 3 residues before the CDR3 finishes, and the germline J gene fills in the end. Germline V gene sequence: CDR1 MGHRA, CDR2 YSYEKL. CDR3 length: 14 residues. Trimming stripped 3 bases from V and 7 bases from J, with 13 bases between.